The entry below describes one T cell receptor (beta chain). The antigen remains unidentified. This sample was taken from a study of CD8 T cells in Susac syndrome. Study details: Within the group of sequenced Susac syndrome patients, roughly six had active disease and about 8 were in remission. Overall study findings and caveats: The study recognized that its TCR sequencing and HLA analysis covered a relatively small number of individuals.

TEMRA cells were enriched by FACS, and CD4+ and CD8+ T cells were negatively isolated. Germline V gene data show CDR1 as DFQATT and CDR2 as SNEGSKA (reference sequence). This CDR3 contains 15 residues. Trimming shortened V by 3 bases and J by 5 bases, and 17 bases separated the two germline ends. Roughly 0.45 to 1 ug RNA was reverse transcribed with random hexamers. TCRdb fed the immunoSEQ multiplex PCR reads into MiXCR, producing one record per CDR3 protein. Among about 240,000 distinct CDR3 sequences listed, 90% to 96% were seen once. This receptor was obtained from a human donor with Susac syndrome. J is TRBJ2-1 and V is TRBV20-1; TRBD2 is a possible D gene (5 bases). The sequenced material came from CD4+ T cells from PBMCs. The CDR3 DNA reads TGCAGTGCTAGGGTTTCAGCGGCGGGCAACAATGAGCAGTTCTTC. This codes for CSARVSAAGNNEQFF.